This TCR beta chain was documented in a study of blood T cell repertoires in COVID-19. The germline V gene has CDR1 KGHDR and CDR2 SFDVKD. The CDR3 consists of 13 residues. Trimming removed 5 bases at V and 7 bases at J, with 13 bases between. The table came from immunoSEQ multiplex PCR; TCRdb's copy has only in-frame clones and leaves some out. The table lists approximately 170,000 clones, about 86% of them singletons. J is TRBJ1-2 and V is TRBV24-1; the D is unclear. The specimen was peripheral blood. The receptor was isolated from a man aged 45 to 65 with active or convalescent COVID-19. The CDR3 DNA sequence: TGTGCCACCAGTGTTGGAGGGTGGAGTGGCTACACCTTC. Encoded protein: CATSVGGWSGYTF.